This TCR beta chain was recorded in a study of shared clonotypes between healthy human individuals. Regarding the study as a whole: On the whole, naive subsets had larger estimated richness than memory subsets had.

Germline lookup yields CDR1 MNHEY and CDR2 SMNVEV (reference sequence). This CDR3 region has 12 residues. Losses at the gene ends were 4 bases for V and 9 bases for J; bases not matched to a gene: 4. Profiling relied on immunoSEQ multiplex PCR, and the TCRdb table lists in-frame clones only, not all of them. The sample lists about 2.5 million clones, under 95% occurring once. Points on this clone: Its antigen remains unknown.

The chain has TRBV27 and TRBJ2-3; the match to TRBD1 covers 7 bases. This sequence originates from a man younger than 35 in good health. Some clones in this sample may be carry-over from other donors' samples. What was sequenced was naive CD4+ T cells from PBMCs. Subset defined: CD45RA+ positively selected. The CDR3 loop is CASSWIRGTQYF. CDR3 sequence (DNA): TGTGCCAGCAGTTGGATCAGGGGGACGCAGTATTTT.